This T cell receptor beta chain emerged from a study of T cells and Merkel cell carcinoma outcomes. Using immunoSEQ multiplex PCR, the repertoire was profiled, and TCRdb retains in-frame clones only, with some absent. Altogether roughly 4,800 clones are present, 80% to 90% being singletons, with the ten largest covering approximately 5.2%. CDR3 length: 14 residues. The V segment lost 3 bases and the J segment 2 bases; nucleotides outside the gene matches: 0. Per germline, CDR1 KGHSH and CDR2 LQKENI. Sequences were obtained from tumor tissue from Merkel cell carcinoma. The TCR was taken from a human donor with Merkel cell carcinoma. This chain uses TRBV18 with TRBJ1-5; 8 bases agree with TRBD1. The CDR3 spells CASSPGQGNQPQHF. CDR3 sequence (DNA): TGTGCCAGCTCACCGGGACAGGGCAATCAGCCCCAGCATTTT.